These T cell receptor beta chains were read from a single sample in a study of blood T cells in healthy people across ages. MiXCR, run by TCRdb on the 5' RACE reads, gives a single entry per CDR3 protein. Of under 1 million distinct CDR3 sequences listed, approximately 44% are singletons. Input material: blood. These receptors were collected from a man in his sixties in good health. Both conserved end residues are part of each CDR3. A D gene is named only where the DNA matches it firmly. Clone size, where shown, is once, few, many, or a class for clones that have expanded.

cdr3_nt	cdr3_aa	j_call	clone_size	v_call	d_call
TGCGCCAGCAGCCGGGGGACAGGGTCGGGCCTTACTGAAAAACTGTTTTTT	CASSRGTGSGLTEKLFF	TRBJ1-4	-	TRBV4-1	TRBD1
TGTGCCAGCAGTTGGTATCAGGGATCCTACGAGCAGTACTTC	CASSWYQGSYEQYF	TRBJ2-7	-	TRBV27	-
TGTGCCACCAGTGACACGGGACAGGGGGCCGGGGAGCTGTTTTTT	CATSDTGQGAGELFF	TRBJ2-2	-	TRBV24-1	TRBD1
TGTACCAGCAGCCCCCGGACAGGTCTCTACAATGAGCAGTTCTTC	CTSSPRTGLYNEQFF	TRBJ2-1	-	TRBV7-2	TRBD1
TGTGCCAGCACCGTCCTGGGACAGGGACACTATGGCTACACCTTC	CASTVLGQGHYGYTF	TRBJ1-2	-	TRBV12-3/TRBV12-4	TRBD1
TGTGCTAGCAGCCCGAGGGATTATGGGACCGGGGAGCTGTTTTTT	CASSPRDYGTGELFF	TRBJ2-2	-	TRBV7-7	-
TGCAGTGCTAGGGTGGAAGACATGAACACTGAAGCTTTCTTT	CSARVEDMNTEAFF	TRBJ1-1	-	TRBV20-1	-
TGTGCCAGCAGCGTAGGGGGGGCCGCTGAAGAGACCCAGTACTTC	CASSVGGAAEETQYF	TRBJ2-5	-	TRBV9	-
TGTGCCAGCAGCCCGAGGGAGGGCAGCCATTTCTACGAGCAGTACTTC	CASSPREGSHFYEQYF	TRBJ2-7	-	TRBV9	TRBD2
TGCGCCAGCAGTGAGCTTTGCGAGCAGTACTTC	CASSELCEQYF	TRBJ2-7	many	TRBV10-2	-
TGTGCCAGCAGCCCTCGGGCCGCGGGGGGCCAAGAGACCCAGTACTTC	CASSPRAAGGQETQYF	TRBJ2-5	-	TRBV5-6	TRBD2
TGTGCCAGCAGGTGGACTAGCGGAGCCACAGATACGCCGTATTTT	CASRWTSGATDTPYF	TRBJ2-3	-	TRBV3-1	TRBD2
TGTGCCAGCAGTCACCGGGACGGCAAAAACATTCAGTACTTC	CASSHRDGKNIQYF	TRBJ2-4	few	TRBV28	-
TGTGCCATTCGGGACAGAGGGCAGGGAGATACGCAGTATTTT	CAIRDRGQGDTQYF	TRBJ2-3	-	TRBV6-5	TRBD1
TGTGCCAGCTCATCACTAGCGGGAGCTCAGGGGGATACGCAGTATTTT	CASSSLAGAQGDTQYF	TRBJ2-3	-	TRBV18	TRBD2
TGCAGCGTTCCGGGACGGGGACGCGAGCAGTACTTC	CSVPGRGREQYF	TRBJ2-7	many	TRBV29-1	-
TGTGCCAGCAGCTTAGGCCTAGCCGTAGCCAAAAACATTCAGTACTTC	CASSLGLAVAKNIQYF	TRBJ2-4	-	TRBV13	-
TGCAGCGTTCAGCACAGAGGAATGAGGGAAAACATTCAGTACTTC	CSVQHRGMRENIQYF	TRBJ2-4	many	TRBV29-1	-
TGTGCCAGCAACGGTGGCTATGGCTACACCTTC	CASNGGYGYTF	TRBJ1-2	-	TRBV12-3/TRBV12-4	-
TGTGCCGGCAGCAAAGCCGTGACAACTGAGCAGTTCTTC	CAGSKAVTTEQFF	TRBJ2-1	-	TRBV21-1	-
TGCAGTGCTAGAGATTCAAGGGGGACATCCCGTACAGATACGCAGTATTTT	CSARDSRGTSRTDTQYF	TRBJ2-3	-	TRBV20-1	-
TGTGCCAGCAGTTACGGACTAGCCTACGATGAGCAGTTCTTC	CASSYGLAYDEQFF	TRBJ2-1	-	TRBV6-5	TRBD2
TGTGCCAGCAGCTTGGATCCCGGGAGCTCCTACAATGAGCAGTTCTTC	CASSLDPGSSYNEQFF	TRBJ2-1	few	TRBV7-2	-
TGTGCCAGCTCACCCTTACCGGACACGTTGGAGACCCAGTACTTC	CASSPLPDTLETQYF	TRBJ2-5	-	TRBV18	-
TGCGCCAGCAGCGCCCCCCTTAGCTCTGGGGTCAACGTCCTGACTTTC	CASSAPLSSGVNVLTF	TRBJ2-6	-	TRBV5-1	-
TGTGCCAGCAGCCTGCTCAGGGACACTGAAGCTTTCTTT	CASSLLRDTEAFF	TRBJ1-1	-	TRBV12-3/TRBV12-4	-
TGCGCCAGCAGCCAAGACGACAGATCGGTCTCCTACGAGCAGTACTTC	CASSQDDRSVSYEQYF	TRBJ2-7	-	TRBV4-1	-
TGTGCCAGCAGCCTGGACAGGGTGATGCACGAGCAGTACTTC	CASSLDRVMHEQYF	TRBJ2-7	many	TRBV14	TRBD1
TGTGCCAGCAGCCCAGAGGCGGGGGGACCTAAAGAGGCCCAGTACTTC	CASSPEAGGPKEAQYF	TRBJ2-5	-	TRBV7-9	TRBD2
TGCGCCAGCAGCGCCGGACTAGACCACACAGATACGCAGTATTTT	CASSAGLDHTDTQYF	TRBJ2-3	once	TRBV5-1	TRBD2
TGTGCCAGCAGGCTGGGGGTTACAGGAGAAAAACTGTTTTTT	CASRLGVTGEKLFF	TRBJ1-4	-	TRBV7-8	-
TGTGCCAGCAGCCCTTATTGGCCACCAGACTCCCGCTCCTATAATTCACCCCTCCACTTT	CASSPYWPPDSRSYNSPLHF	TRBJ1-6	-	TRBV6-1	-
TGTGCCATCAGCCCGACAGGGGGAGAATCACCCCTCCACTTT	CAISPTGGESPLHF	TRBJ1-6	few	TRBV10-3	TRBD1
TGTGCCACCAGTACCCGACATAGGGGCAATGAGCAGTTCTTC	CATSTRHRGNEQFF	TRBJ2-1	-	TRBV24-1	-
TGCGCCAGCAGCTTAACAGGGGCAGGGGGCACAGATACGCAGTATTTT	CASSLTGAGGTDTQYF	TRBJ2-3	-	TRBV5-1	TRBD1